Listed below are T cell receptor beta chains from one sample, sequenced in a study of regulatory T cells in long-lasting Graves disease. TCRdb used MiXCR to reprocess the multiplex PCR reads, holding one entry per CDR3 protein. The sample holds fewer than 450,000 distinct CDR3 sequences, over 12% seen once. These data were also reused for a study on T cells in Graves' hyperthyroidism and ophthalmopathy.

Sample: peripheral blood mononuclear cells (PBMCs), taken at new diagnosis, from a patient treated with antithyroid drugs. The receptors here all came from a woman in her 40s with Graves disease. Each CDR3 is given with its conserved first and last residue. The D gene is left open where the match is weak. Clone size is given for some rows only: seen once, a few or many times, or a class if the clone is expanded.

D gene	clone size	V gene	J gene	CDR3 protein	CDR3 DNA
.	many	TRBV28	TRBJ2-5	CASTPGRVFQETQYF	TGTGCCAGCACTCCCGGCAGGGTGTTCCAAGAGACCCAGTACTTC
TRBD1	.	TRBV9	TRBJ2-7	CASSPQGQPSYEQYF	TGTGCCAGCAGCCCACAGGGACAGCCCTCCTACGAGCAGTACTTC
.	many	TRBV2	TRBJ2-4	CASSDKDSGSNIQYF	TGTGCCAGCAGTGACAAAGACTCGGGTTCAAACATTCAGTACTTC
TRBD2	many	TRBV3-1	TRBJ2-1	CASSQGTSIVNEQFF	TGTGCCAGCAGCCAAGGGACTAGCATTGTCAATGAGCAGTTCTTC
.	many	TRBV7-9	TRBJ1-5	CASSRGQSDQPQHF	TGTGCCAGCAGCCGAGGACAGTCCGATCAGCCCCAGCATTTT
TRBD2	few	TRBV28	TRBJ2-7	CASSLGRLAGGQSYEQYF	TGTGCCAGCAGTTTGGGGCGACTAGCGGGAGGTCAAAGCTACGAGCAGTACTTC
TRBD2	many	TRBV6-2/TRBV6-3	TRBJ2-3	CASSDRTSGRAYTDTQYF	TGTGCCAGCAGCGATCGGACTAGCGGGAGGGCCTACACAGATACGCAGTATTTT
.	many	TRBV27	TRBJ2-1	CASSSFNSYNEQFF	TGTGCCAGCAGTTCCTTCAACTCCTACAATGAGCAGTTCTTC
TRBD1	many	TRBV5-1	TRBJ1-1	CASSTGQGSSNTEAFF	TGCGCCAGCAGCACAGGACAGGGGTCCTCAAACACTGAAGCTTTCTTT
.	few	TRBV5-5	TRBJ2-1	CASSPAGTPYNEQFF	TGTGCCAGCAGCCCTGCGGGGACCCCCTACAATGAGCAGTTCTTC
.	many	TRBV12-3/TRBV12-4	TRBJ1-5	CASSLAQDQPQHF	TGTGCCAGCAGTTTAGCCCAGGATCAGCCCCAGCATTTT
TRBD2	few	TRBV6-2/TRBV6-3	TRBJ2-3	CASSYLGLAGSTDTQYF	TGTGCCAGCAGTTACTTGGGACTAGCGGGAAGCACAGATACGCAGTATTTT
TRBD2	.	TRBV12-5	TRBJ2-5	CASGLPGLAGPRETQYF	TGTGCTAGTGGTTTACCGGGACTAGCGGGACCTAGAGAGACCCAGTACTTC
.	many	TRBV7-9	TRBJ2-3	CASSTYTDTQYF	TGTGCCAGCAGCACCTACACAGATACGCAGTATTTT
TRBD2	many	TRBV2	TRBJ2-1	CASTVSGAGYNEQFF	TGTGCCAGCACCGTTAGCGGGGCGGGCTACAATGAGCAGTTCTTC
.	many	TRBV19	TRBJ2-2	CASSVQMNTGELFF	TGTGCCAGTAGCGTACAGATGAACACCGGGGAGCTGTTTTTT
.	.	TRBV20-1	TRBJ2-4	CSASRGEEIQYF	TGCAGTGCTAGCAGGGGGGAAGAGATTCAGTACTTC
TRBD1	many	TRBV28	TRBJ2-5	CASSSPGQAEETQYF	TGTGCCAGCAGTTCCCCTGGACAGGCCGAAGAGACCCAGTACTTC
.	many	TRBV12-3/TRBV12-4	TRBJ2-7	CASRLGQGGYYEQYF	TGTGCCAGCAGACTTGGGCAGGGGGGATATTACGAGCAGTACTTC
TRBD1	.	TRBV19	TRBJ1-2	CASITRGDYGYTF	TGTGCCAGCATTACCAGGGGGGACTATGGCTACACCTTC
.	.	TRBV27	TRBJ1-2	CASSPAGRGLYGYTF	TGTGCCAGCAGTCCAGCCGGCAGGGGCCTCTATGGCTACACCTTC
.	many	TRBV11-3	TRBJ2-3	CASSGRDSTDTQYF	TGTGCCAGCAGCGGCCGGGACAGCACAGATACGCAGTATTTT
TRBD2	many	TRBV7-7	TRBJ2-1	CASARAGAGNEQFF	TGTGCTAGCGCGAGGGCGGGAGCAGGTAATGAGCAGTTCTTC
.	many	TRBV20-1	TRBJ1-4	CSARGGGATNEKLFF	TGCAGTGCTAGAGGGGGGGGGGCAACTAATGAAAAACTGTTTTTT
TRBD2	many	TRBV30	TRBJ2-5	CAWSPGLAGVETQYF	TGTGCCTGGAGTCCCGGACTAGCGGGAGTTGAGACCCAGTACTTC
.	many	TRBV30	TRBJ1-1	CAFSGQGYLNTEAFF	TGTGCCTTTAGCGGGCAGGGGTATTTGAACACTGAAGCTTTCTTT
TRBD1	.	TRBV18	TRBJ1-3	CASSRGQDSGNTIYF	TGTGCCAGCTCACGGGGACAGGACTCTGGAAACACCATATATTTT
.	many	TRBV12-3/TRBV12-4	TRBJ1-5	CASSATGSDQPQHF	TGTGCCAGCAGTGCGACAGGATCCGATCAGCCCCAGCATTTT
TRBD1	.	TRBV28	TRBJ2-5	CARLRDRDKETQYF	TGTGCCCGCCTCCGGGACAGGGATAAAGAGACCCAGTACTTC
.	many	TRBV6-1	TRBJ2-7	CASRRDILYEQYF	TGTGCCAGCCGGCGGGACATCCTCTACGAGCAGTACTTC
.	many	TRBV2	TRBJ2-3	CASMDLADLPSTDTQYF	TGTGCCAGCATGGATTTAGCGGACCTTCCCAGCACAGATACGCAGTATTTT
TRBD2	few	TRBV7-9	TRBJ2-1	CASSPHRGLAGGPRNEQFF	TGTGCCAGCAGCCCCCACAGGGGACTAGCGGGAGGGCCGAGGAATGAGCAGTTCTTC
TRBD1	few	TRBV5-6	TRBJ2-2	CASSLGDRHTGELFF	TGTGCCAGCAGCTTGGGGGACAGACACACCGGGGAGCTGTTTTTT
TRBD2	.	TRBV7-3	TRBJ2-5	CASSSHGSGKETQYF	TGTGCCAGCAGTTCCCATGGTAGCGGGAAGGAGACCCAGTACTTC
.	.	TRBV19	TRBJ1-6	CASGDGSIGVYNSPLHF	TGTGCCAGTGGGGACGGATCGATAGGTGTTTATAATTCACCCCTCCACTTT
TRBD1	.	TRBV6-2/TRBV6-3	TRBJ2-1	CASSCQGTGGNEQFF	TGTGCCAGCAGTTGCCAGGGGACAGGGGGCAATGAGCAGTTCTTC
TRBD2	many	TRBV7-9	TRBJ2-1	CASSLVGPAGGNEQFF	TGTGCCAGCAGCTTAGTCGGCCCCGCGGGAGGGAATGAGCAGTTCTTC
TRBD1	many	TRBV28	TRBJ2-7	CASRETGGEEQYF	TGTGCCAGCAGAGAAACAGGGGGCGAGGAGCAGTACTTC
TRBD1	many	TRBV19	TRBJ1-2	CATSGTGGRYGYTF	TGTGCCACCTCCGGGACAGGCGGCCGCTATGGCTACACCTTC
.	few	TRBV29-1	TRBJ2-7	CSVNRNYEQYF	TGCAGCGTTAACAGGAACTACGAGCAGTACTTC
TRBD2	many	TRBV12-3/TRBV12-4	TRBJ2-2	CASSFGGIGELFF	TGTGCCAGCAGTTTCGGGGGGATCGGGGAGCTGTTTTTT
TRBD1	many	TRBV7-9	TRBJ1-1	CASSYGTVTEAFF	TGTGCCAGCAGCTACGGGACAGTCACTGAAGCTTTCTTT